This TCR beta chain was obtained from a study of shared clonotypes between healthy human individuals. Study in general: Per donor, three plates held CD4 naive cells, three held CD4 memory, two held CD8 naive and one held CD8 memory.

The CDR3 covers 15 residues. Germline-derived CDR1 and CDR2 are LNHNV and YYDKDF (reference sequence). Trimming took 0 bases from V and 2 from J, leaving 11 bases between them. Naivety among CD8 cells was defined by CD45RO negativity and positive CCR7 selection, thereby excluding terminally differentiated effector memory CD45RA+ cells. This clone was picked up one time. The data were produced by immunoSEQ multiplex PCR, yet TCRdb's version contains in-frame clones alone and is incomplete. The sample records under 2,000,000 clones, about 94% being singletons. This sequence joins TRBV15 and TRBJ2-7; no definite D call. The sequence was collected from a man between 18 and 29 years old in good health. Sequences were obtained from naive CD8+ T cells sorted from blood. CDR3 nucleotide sequence: TGTGCCACCAGCAGAGATTTTTCGTTGGCCTACGAGCAGTACTTC. Translating gives CATSRDFSLAYEQYF.